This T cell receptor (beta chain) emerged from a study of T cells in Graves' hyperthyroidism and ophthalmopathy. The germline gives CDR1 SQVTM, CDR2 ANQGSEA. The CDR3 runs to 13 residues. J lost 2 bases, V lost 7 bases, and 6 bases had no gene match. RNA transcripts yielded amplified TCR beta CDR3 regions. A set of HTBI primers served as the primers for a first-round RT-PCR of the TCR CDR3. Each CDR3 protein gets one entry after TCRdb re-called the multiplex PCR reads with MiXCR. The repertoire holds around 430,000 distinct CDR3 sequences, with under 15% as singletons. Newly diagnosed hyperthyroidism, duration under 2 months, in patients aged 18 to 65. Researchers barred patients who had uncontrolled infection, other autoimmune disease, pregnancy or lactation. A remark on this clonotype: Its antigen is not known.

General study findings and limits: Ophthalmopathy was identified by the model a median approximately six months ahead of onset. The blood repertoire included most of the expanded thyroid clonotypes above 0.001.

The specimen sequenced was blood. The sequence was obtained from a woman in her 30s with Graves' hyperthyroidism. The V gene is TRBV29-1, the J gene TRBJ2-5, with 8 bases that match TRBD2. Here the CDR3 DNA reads TGCAGCGCCCGGCCGGGAGGGCAAGAGACCCAGTACTTC. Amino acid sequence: CSARPGGQETQYF.